A selection of T cell receptor beta chains follows, all from one sample in a study of CD8 T cells in ankylosing spondylitis. TCRdb recomputed calls from the 5' RACE reads with MiXCR, one row per CDR3 protein. This table has some 250,000 distinct CDR3 sequences, approximately 24% appearing once. The sequenced sample was blood, either unsorted or a sorted T cell fraction (not recorded which). The receptor source for this set is a male donor with ankylosing spondylitis or in good health (not recorded which). CDR3s leave out the opening cysteine and the closing phenylalanine or tryptophan.

TRBV20-1	TRBJ2-2	SARDLKDGELF
TRBV20-1	TRBJ2-5	SAKGLGPRTQY
TRBV20-1	TRBJ2-1	SASDRLASWQF
TRBV20-1	TRBJ2-5	SAGGDRETQY
TRBV10-3	TRBJ2-3	AVKTGNGDTQY
TRBV20-1	TRBJ1-4	SAIYQGGEKLF
TRBV3-1	TRBJ2-1	ASSLRTGTNDEQF
TRBV6-5	TRBJ2-5	ASSYSVAGGSQY
TRBV10-3	TRBJ2-2	AIRGTGITGELF
TRBV20-1	TRBJ1-1	SERSMNTEAF
TRBV20-1	TRBJ1-4	SAMFRGEKLF
TRBV2	TRBJ2-6	ASVGQGPSGANVLT
TRBV6-1	TRBJ2-7	ASRGTGAQGQY
TRBV20-1	TRBJ2-7	SAGTGAIYEQY
TRBV6-5	TRBJ2-3	ASSYVLAGARDTQY
TRBV10-3	TRBJ2-3	AISGGQGRDTQY
TRBV10-3	TRBJ1-2	AITRDRGGGYT
TRBV12-3/TRBV12-4	TRBJ1-5	ASSTGYSNQPQH